This paragraph covers one T cell receptor beta chain sequence. It has no known antigen specificity. No much larger clone exists at a distance of one base, and base qualities are not known. The protocol used for the library was PCR. TCRdb lists the instrument as NextSeq 500. Bulk TCR libraries were generated as previously described, with the TCR primers listed in Table S5 used. Purification of total RNA was performed with the Qiagen AllPrep DNA/RNA kit. Before analysis, reads from multiple sequencing runs of one library were combined. Processing in the source paper ran as follows. Reads were retained only if their TCR constant sequence matched exactly, and those retained reads were trimmed to 150 nt and grouped according to their 12-nt molecular barcodes. Reads in each barcode group were sub-clustered using a 15% Levenshtein threshold, and a quality-weighted consensus sequence was built for each RNA molecule. Non-functional sequences were excluded, and lower-count sequences lying one edit away from another sequence were also excluded. Based on a fit of two negative binomial distributions, barcode sub-clusters having less than 20% of the maximum read count were discarded. TCRdb took the public reads, trimmed them with fastp at Q25, ran MiXCR for clone calling and kept in-frame beta chains. Each record represents a unique CDR3 protein, reported with the most common genes and DNA among its rows. TCRdb, rather than the study authors, made the V and J calls. The sample yields 85,000 to 120,000 distinct CDR3 sequences; about 35% were counted once. The top ten hold around a tenth of the sample.

Libraries of naive CD8 T cells were built from anywhere between about 19,000 and 1,100,000 sorted cells, with 10%, 30% or 50% of the purified RNA used. On a BD FACSAria II, naive CD8 T cells were FACS-sorted as CD8+CD4-CCR7+CD45RA+ and collected into RLT Plus buffer. To test detection sensitivity, Jurkat RNA equal to 10 or so TCR copies was added to samples of about 19,000-1,100,000 naive CD8 T cells. Enrichment of CD8 T cells was done with RosetteSep CD8+ T Cell Enrichment Cocktail plus Ficoll-Paque, and ACK red cell lysis came afterward. The entry originates in a study of molecular identifiers for immune sequencing clone quantification (dated by TCRdb to 2016 to 2019). Regarding the complete study: For a replicate experiment, the RNA from either around 20,000 or 99,000 naive CD8 T cells was divided into five aliquots, and four of those aliquots went on to sequencing. The study was a methods study using CD8 T cells to benchmark molecular-identifier clustering-based TCR repertoire sequencing (MIDCIRS) and TCR RNA copy counting. Study-wide findings and limitations: Highly expanded clone sizes could be underestimated because identical TCR molecules may share a barcode. The naive libraries included spiked-in Jurkat TCR RNA (approximately ten copies' worth), and this RNA is not part of the donor repertoire. Modeling gave 3 to 3.5 recovered TCR RNA copies per cell versus 9.5 to 10 by digital PCR, implying 25% to 30% capture efficiency. Even against a background of approximately 1 million naive CD8 T cells, spiked-in Jurkat TCR RNA amounting to a single cell's worth was reported to be detectable. In CMV-specific effector cells, over 99% of molecules were held by clones above 20 RNA copies, whereas under 1% of molecules were held by such clones in naive cells. When barcode sub-clustering was not used, chimeric consensus sequences inflated TCR diversity, with chimeras reaching as high as 47%.

The CDR3 starts with the cysteine, ends with the phenylalanine, and has 12 residues. Solely the CDR3 DNA is kept, with 36 bases framed from the first base. V is shortened by 3 bases, J by 6 bases, and the region joining them spans 9 bases. CDR1 and CDR2 were assigned from the germline V gene (reference sequence) as SEHNR and FQNEAQ. The specimen was naive CD8+ T cells from blood, with Jurkat cell RNA spiked in. This specimen's cell subset or site label, interpreted: FACS-sorted CD8+CD4-CCR7+CD45RA+ naive T cells. The sequence is built from TRBV7-9 and TRBJ2-7; the D gene lacks a confident call. The sequence came from a human donor in good health. Some libraries in this study had Jurkat cell RNA spiked in. Read as DNA, the sequence is TGTGCCAGCAGCTTTCGGGCCCTCGAGCAGTACTTC. This encodes CASSFRALEQYF.